The 16 T cell receptor beta chains listed next were all sequenced from one sample in a study of cytomegalovirus exposure and HLA in healthy donors. It was with 60 Vbeta and 13 Jbeta primers that the PCR ran. Profiled with immunoSEQ multiplex PCR; TCRdb holds only in-frame clones, not every one. The repertoire consists of some 86,000 clones, with around 75% occurring once and the leading ten covering roughly 14%. Sequencing input: PBMCs. These receptors were collected from a woman aged 40 to 50 in good health and CMV-seropositive.

The chain carries TRBV30 and TRBJ1-6, with 8 bases lining up with TRBD1. J gave up 10 bases and V 0 bases, and 5 bases lay outside the gene matches. Germline CDR1 is GTSNPN and CDR2 is SVGIG (reference sequence). The CDR3 covers 14 residues. The CDR3 sequence: CAWSVGQGGSPLHF. The CDR3 nucleotides are TGTGCCTGGAGTGTTGGACAGGGAGGCTCACCCCTCCACTTT. Combining the CDR3 with reference TRBV30 and TRBJ1-6 gives the whole variable domain SQTIHQWPATLVQPVGSPLSLECTVEGTSNPNLYWYRQAAGRGLQLLFYSVGIGQISSEVPQNLSASRPQDRQFILSSKKLLLSDSGFYLCAWSVGQGGSPLHFGNGTRLTVT.

The V and J genes are TRBV5-1 and TRBJ2-7, with 7 bases fitting TRBD1. Germline-derived CDR1 and CDR2 are SGHRS and YFSETQ. This CDR3 spans 16 amino acids. The ends lost 2 bases at V and 4 bases at J; junction bases unmatched: 12. The CDR3 DNA is TGCGCCAGCAGCTTCCAGGGGGTAGAGATTCTATACGAGCAGTACTTC. It yields the protein CASSFQGVEILYEQYF. The complete variable domain, with remaining parts taken from reference TRBV5-1 and TRBJ2-7, reads KAGVTQTPRYLIKTRGQQVTLSCSPISGHRSVSWYQQTPGQGLQFLFEYFSETQRNKGNFPGRFSGRQFSNSRSEMNVSTLELGDSALYLCASSFQGVEILYEQYFGPGTRLTVT.

A few counts support this clone. This chain connects TRBV4-2 to TRBJ2-1, with 11 bases fitting TRBD2. V gave up 0 bases and J gave up 2 bases; unmatched junction bases: 0. This CDR3 contains 16 residues. Germline CDR1 reads LGHNA; CDR2 reads YNFKEQ. The CDR3 sequence: CASSQETSGAYNEQFF. The CDR3 nucleotides read TGTGCCAGCAGCCAAGAGACTAGCGGGGCCTACAATGAGCAGTTCTTC.

V gene TRBV27 combines with J gene TRBJ2-7; 9 bases match TRBD1. V lost 6 bases, J lost 1 base, and 19 bases stayed unmatched. Germline assignment: CDR1 MNHEY and CDR2 SMNVEV (reference sequence). There are 19 residues in the CDR3. The CDR3 DNA sequence: TGTGCCAGCAGCCGGAGGGGACAGGGTACCAGAATGGGGTCCTACGAGCAGTACTTC. Protein product: CASSRRGQGTRMGSYEQYF.

This chain joins TRBV14 and TRBJ2-7; 10 bases are a match to TRBD1. This CDR3 region has 15 residues. V trimming: 0 bases; J trimming: 4 bases; junction bases outside the gene matches: 3. Germline CDR1 and CDR2: SGHDN and FVKESK. The CDR3 loop is CASSQETGGIYEQYF. CDR3 in DNA: TGTGCCAGCAGCCAAGAGACAGGGGGCATATACGAGCAGTACTTC.

The chain is built from TRBV7-2 and TRBJ1-5; D is ambiguous. The germline gives CDR1 SGHTA, CDR2 FQGNSA. V lost 5 bases, J lost 3 bases, and 8 bases lay in between. CDR3 size: 13 residues. CDR3 in amino acids: CASSPSSNQPQHF. CDR3 DNA: TGTGCCAGCAGCCCGTCGTCCAATCAGCCCCAGCATTTT.

The sample holds one count of this clone. The J gene is TRBJ2-2, the V gene TRBV28; 7 bases match TRBD1. V shed 10 bases, J shed 3 bases, and the junction held 11 bases outside the gene matches. CDR3 length: 15 amino acids. The V gene's germline CDR1 is MDHEN and CDR2 SYDVKM. DNA of the CDR3: TGTGCCACCCGAACGGGGACAGTCCACACCGGGGAGCTGTTTTTT. Its translation: CATRTGTVHTGELFF.

The chain employs TRBV5-4 and TRBJ1-1; 9 nucleotides align to TRBD1. The V gene end was trimmed by 4 bases and the J gene end by 1 base; junction bases not matched to a gene: 5. The CDR3 totals 15 residues. Germline V lookup: CDR1 SGHNT, CDR2 YYREEE (reference sequence). Written as DNA, the CDR3 is TGTGCCAGCAGCCTCCGGGACAGGGAGAACACTGAAGCTTTCTTT. It codes for CASSLRDRENTEAFF.

The chain joins TRBV28 to TRBJ1-3; D is possibly TRBD1 (6 bases). CDR3 length: 13 residues. Germline V lookup: CDR1 MDHEN, CDR2 SYDVKM. V dropped 8 bases and J dropped 8 bases, with 16 bases sitting between them. The CDR3 nucleotides read TGTGCCAGCTTTACCAGGGGTTTTGACACCATATATTTT. Amino acid sequence: CASFTRGFDTIYF.

The V and J genes are TRBV7-3 and TRBJ2-5, with 11 bases identical to TRBD2. Germline CDR1 reads SGHTA; CDR2 reads FQGTGA. Trimming took 0 bases from V and 4 from J; bases not matched to a gene: 1. The length of the CDR3 is 15 residues. The CDR3 DNA sequence: TGTGCCAGCAGCTTAACTGGACTAGCGGGAGAGACCCAGTACTTC. As protein: CASSLTGLAGETQYF.

This chain links TRBV28 with TRBJ1-5, with D unclear. CDR1 and CDR2 from the germline V gene are MDHEN and SYDVKM. The CDR3 length is 15 residues. V lost 7 bases and J 2 bases, leaving 15 bases between the germline ends. As DNA, the CDR3 is TGTGCCAGCATTTCGACGGGGAGCGGCAATCAGCCCCAGCATTTT. Translation gives CASISTGSGNQPQHF.

The genes are TRBV7-2 and TRBJ1-1; 7 nucleotides line up with TRBD1. Germline V gives CDR1 SGHTA, CDR2 FQGNSA. This CDR3 is built from 16 residues. J gave up 0 bases and V 4 bases, and 8 bases lay outside the gene matches. The DNA of the CDR3 is TGTGCCAGCAGCTCACAGGGGCCCTTAATGAACACTGAAGCTTTCTTT. Protein product: CASSSQGPLMNTEAFF. The variable domain in full, with the rest retrieved from reference TRBV7-2 and TRBJ1-1, is GAGVSQSPSNKVTEKGKDVELRCDPISGHTALYWYRQSLGQGLEFLIYFQGNSAPDKSGLPSDRFSAERTGGSVSTLTIQRTQQEDSAVYLCASSSQGPLMNTEAFFGQGTRLTVV.

The rearrangement joins TRBV28 to TRBJ1-2; D is unclear. The CDR3 is 12 amino acids. V was trimmed by 4 bases and J by 8 bases, leaving 11 bases between them. Germline V gene data show CDR1 as MDHEN and CDR2 as SYDVKM. This chain's CDR3 is CASSSPGSGYTF. DNA of the CDR3: TGTGCCAGCAGTTCCCCGGGTAGCGGCTACACCTTC.

This clone occurred a few times. The chain links TRBV5-1 to TRBJ2-5; 9 positions agree with TRBD2. The V segment lost 3 bases and the J segment 6 bases; nucleotides outside the gene matches: 9. This CDR3 is 15 amino acids long. CDR1 SGHRS and CDR2 YFSETQ come from the germline V gene. CDR3 sequence: CASSWAGGGGKTQYF. CDR3 nucleotides: TGCGCCAGCAGCTGGGCCGGCGGGGGGGGAAAGACCCAGTACTTC.

This rearrangement joins TRBV5-1 to TRBJ1-1, with D possibly being TRBD1 (6 bases). This CDR3 comprises 15 residues. V was clipped by 0 bases and J by 1 base, with 10 bases between them. Germline-derived CDR1 and CDR2 are SGHRS and YFSETQ. CDR3 DNA: TGCGCCAGCAGCTTGGACGGCAGGGGGAACACTGAAGCTTTCTTT. This encodes CASSLDGRGNTEAFF.

This clone was picked up one time. The genes are TRBV30 and TRBJ2-1; 8 bases agree with TRBD2. Looked up from germline, CDR1 is GTSNPN and CDR2 is SVGIG (reference sequence). V trimming: 1 base; J trimming: 8 bases; junction bases outside the gene matches: 16. There are 17 residues in the CDR3. CDR3 sequence (DNA): TGTGCCTGGAGTGCCACAGATCCCGGGACTAGGTTATATGAGCAGTTCTTC. It specifies CAWSATDPGTRLYEQFF.